This TCR beta chain was documented in a study of monozygotic twins with inflammatory bowel disease. Study conclusions and caveats: Repertoires of patients may have been made more variable by differing immunosuppressive treatments.

This CDR3 is 15 amino acids long. Germline assignment: CDR1 SGHRS and CDR2 YFSETQ. Remarks on this clonotype: Its antigen is still unknown.

After re-calling the 5' RACE reads, TCRdb lists one entry per CDR3 protein, DNA absent. This specimen shows approximately 400,000 distinct CDR3 sequences; the ten leading clones hold 2% to 3%. The sequence derives from a human donor with ulcerative colitis or Crohn's disease, or a healthy co-twin of an affected twin (not recorded which). Sequenced input: blood. The chain employs TRBV5-1 and TRBJ2-7; there is no DNA to check the TCRdb D call of TRBD1. CDR3 in amino acids: CASSLAHGQGREQYF.